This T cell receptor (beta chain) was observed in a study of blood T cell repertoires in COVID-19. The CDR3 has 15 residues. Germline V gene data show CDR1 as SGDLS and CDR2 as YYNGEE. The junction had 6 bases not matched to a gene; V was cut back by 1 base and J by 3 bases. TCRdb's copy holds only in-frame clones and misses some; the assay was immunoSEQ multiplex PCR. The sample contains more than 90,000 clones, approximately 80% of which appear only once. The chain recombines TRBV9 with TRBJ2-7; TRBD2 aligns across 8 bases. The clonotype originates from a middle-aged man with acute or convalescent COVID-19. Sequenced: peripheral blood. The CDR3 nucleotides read TGTGCCAGCAGCGTACAGGCGGGGGGCCGCTACGAGCAGTACTTC. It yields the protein CASSVQAGGRYEQYF.